The clone carrying this TCR beta chain has a count of ten or more. Its antigen is currently unknown. Genomic DNA, the template, was used for profiling of the TCR beta VDJ and CDR3. TCRdb recomputed calls from the reads with MiXCR, one row per CDR3 protein. The sample holds some 200,000 distinct CDR3 sequences; 48% are singletons and the top ten take about 1.8%. The authors sequenced patients whose flow cytometry had shown CD8+CD57+ cell expansion. The data belong to a study of CD8+CD57+ T cells in acquired aplastic anemia. Whole-study findings and limits: Significance was not reached for CD8+ Simpson's diversity between patients and controls.

V was trimmed by 6 bases and J by 2 bases, leaving 15 bases between them. The CDR3 has 14 amino acids. The V gene's germline CDR1 is SQVTM and CDR2 ANQGSEA. This receptor was taken from a human donor with aplastic anemia. Input material: sorted CD4+, CD8+, or CD8+CD57+ T cells (not recorded which) from PBMCs. V and J are TRBV29-1 and TRBJ2-3; a weak D match, TRBD2 (6 bases). CDR3 coding DNA: TGCAGCGTCCGCGGGGCCTTCCTCACAGATACGCAGTATTTT. It specifies CSVRGAFLTDTQYF.